This T cell receptor (beta chain) was sequenced in a study of blood T cell repertoires in COVID-19. Study as a whole: The cDNA or gDNA used as material had been derived from T cells, B-cell-depleted T cells, or PBMCs.

Produced via immunoSEQ multiplex PCR; TCRdb's table is partial and in-frame only. The sample lists about 260,000 clones; around 84% were seen once. From germline, CDR1 is SGDLS and CDR2 YYNGEE. This CDR3 has 15 amino acids. Trimming cost V 3 bases and J 0 bases; bases outside gene matches: 2. Those enrolled in Seattle joined during active infection and were followed longitudinally afterward. Sequencing used peripheral blood. The source of this sequence is a woman in her sixties or seventies with COVID-19, enrolled during active disease. V gene TRBV9 combines with J gene TRBJ1-1, with TRBD1 matching 10 bases. The CDR3 bases are TGTGCCAGCAGCGCTGGACAGGGGGTGAACACTGAAGCTTTCTTT. It codes for CASSAGQGVNTEAFF. The complete variable domain, with remaining parts taken from reference TRBV9 and TRBJ1-1, reads DSGVTQTPKHLITATGQRVTLRCSPRSGDLSVYWYQQSLDQGLQFLIQYYNGEERAKGNILERFSAQQFPDLHSELNLSSLELGDSALYFCASSAGQGVNTEAFFGQGTRLTVV.